One T cell receptor beta chain is described in this entry. No cognate antigen has been identified for it. No base quality information exists; no much larger clone differs at one position. These data are taken from a study of cytomegalovirus exposure and HLA in healthy donors (dated by TCRdb to the late 2010s). Regarding the study in general: An earlier analysis of several hundred of the donors reported about 300 Gb of sequence data and 117 million unique TCR beta sequences obtained from around 170 million T cells. Approximately 310 gigabases of sequencing data and around 87 million unique TCR sequences were included in an early release covering around 600 HLA-typed donors. Of the roughly 400 genotyped donors, 65% to 90% were placed in the genetic ancestry cluster associated with self-reported Caucasian donors. The aim of the study was to test whether cataloging public T cell receptors could identify signatures of past pathogen exposure. The study used immunosequencing to profile the T cell repertoires of 670 or so subjects and linked those repertoires to cytomegalovirus serostatus. Along with the roughly 610-subject first cohort, a separate validation cohort of 120 different subjects was used. To predict cytomegalovirus infection status, the study brought together high-throughput TCR immunosequencing, statistical association of individual TCRs with disease status, and machine learning. A later analysis re-examined previously published TCR beta repertoires from 600 to 700 donors and added high-resolution HLA genotyping to investigate patterns of TCR occurrence. Rather than drawing on any new phenotypic data, the later analysis identified candidate immune exposures from TCR beta sequences and the way those sequences occurred across donors. An earlier analysis of about 620 of the donors applied high-throughput TCR beta sequencing to assess whether each TCR beta V gene segment acted as functional or pseudogenic. Donor age, sex, ethnicity and CMV serostatus were compiled together with the repertoire data. Genome-wide SNP genotypes for about 65% of the roughly 700 donors were used in a later genetic analysis, which treated that subset as a discovery cohort. All discovery cohort repertoires had been generated using a single sequencing platform. HLA typing included class I and class II loci at four-digit resolution. Typing coverage differed by locus: A, B, C, DRB1 and DQB1 were typed in roughly 620-630 donors, DQA1 in about 560, DPA1 in around 600, and DPB1 in 472. Roughly 5 DR-DQ haplotypes were handled as single units for association and clustering, since linkage in the cohort was strong. Among almost 400 genotyped donors of the cohort, an average of about 240,000 unique TCR beta nucleotide sequences were sequenced per donor, roughly 20% of them non-productive. Results and caveats for the whole study, not just this receptor: Because counts were too low, about 15 rarely observed V segments, including chromosome 9 orphons, were left out of the earlier analysis of about 500 of the donors. Presence/absence analyses assumed roughly uniform sequencing depth across donors, an assumption that may not hold. In a later genetic analysis, a missense DCLRE1C variant was associated with V-gene and J-gene trimming of TCR beta chains, and the association was replicated in an independent cohort. Broadly in line with IMGT annotations, most TCR beta V segments showed up in productive rearrangements about 90% or about 30% of the time in an earlier analysis of approximately 600 of the donors. A further reported finding was that TCR beta sequences accurately predicted the HLA-A and HLA-B alleles for most subjects in the first cohort. The only immune exposure information available for the cohort was CMV serostatus. The study gave a list of about 170 TCR beta chains associated with cytomegalovirus. When HLA alleles, especially DR and DQ, strongly co-occurred, TCR associations were difficult to assign to individual alleles. A later analysis associated around 16,000 TCR beta sequences with specific HLA alleles at a false discovery rate of 0.05. Compared with equally common non-associated chains, HLA-associated TCR beta chains in a later analysis were more clonally expanded and had lower generation probabilities. HLA typing was unavailable for some donors at each locus, so association tests used only the typed subset. A later analysis found that TCR association rates varied across HLA loci, with DRB1 alleles showing the most associated TCRs and HLA-C alleles the fewest. According to a later genetic analysis, donors in an Asian-associated ancestry cluster had fewer N-insertions in productive TCRs than the roughly 670-donor mean. Some IMGT-functional V segments, including TRBV6-2 and TRBV6-3, could not be told apart with the 87-base-pair reads, so those segments were excluded. While some public TCRs were present in many individuals, most TCR sequences turned up only very rarely across donors. Correlated functional status among segregating V segments might be attributable to linkage disequilibrium, but an unknown experimental factor could not be ruled out. In vitro tests confirmed that a few of the cytomegalovirus-associated TCR beta chains recognize cytomegalovirus antigens. A cluster of highly shared sequence variants was judged likely to be a technical artifact of the sequencing pipeline. The cohort was sequenced for TCR beta chains only, and without alpha or paired-chain data the features that could be detected were limited. Most CMV-associated TCR beta chains appeared to be HLA-restricted in a later analysis, and the HLA associations seemed to be driven largely by CMV exposure. Cytomegalovirus status was reported to be diagnosed by the classifier with high specificity and sensitivity in both the original and validation cohorts. According to a later analysis, parvovirus B19, influenza, CMV and Epstein-Barr virus appeared linked to several top co-occurrence clusters. The authors suggested that the approach could potentially be generalized to other disease states and immunological phenotypes.

The CDR1 and CDR2 encoded by the germline V gene are SQVTM and ANQGSEA. Relative to germline, V is missing 1 base and J is missing 1 base, with 9 bases of the junction outside any gene match. The CDR3 runs 17 residues from the cysteine to the phenylalanine. Only the CDR3 part of the read is kept: 51 bases, read in frame from the first base. In total, more than 500 healthy bone marrow donors made up the cohort. At the time of sampling, every cohort member was nominally healthy, though immune exposures that went unrecorded were likely present. The donor tested CMV seronegative and was one of the 352 seronegative cohort members. A peripheral blood sample was collected from each donor, and TCR beta sequencing was performed on peripheral blood mononuclear cells. The Qiagen DNeasy Blood Extraction Kit was used to extract genomic DNA from the blood cell samples. Library construction relied on the immunoSEQ multiplex PCR assay. For the multiplex PCR, a mixture combining 60 forward primers for TCR Vbeta segments and 13 reverse primers for TCR Jbeta segments was used. The CDR3 region of rearranged TCR beta genes was amplified from genomic DNA with a multiplex PCR assay. The Illumina HiSeq System was used to sequence the amplified TCR beta libraries as 87-base-pair reads. As for how the authors treated the data: In a later analysis, tens of millions of unique TCR beta chains were counted across the approximately 670 repertoires, and approximately 11 million of these chains were shared by at least two donors. A nearest-neighbor algorithm error-corrected the raw reads and collapsed the reads into unique sequences, merging closely related sequences to remove PCR and sequencing errors. CDR3 sequences were aligned to IMGT reference sequences to assign V, D and J gene segments. For a sequence to be retained, at least a six-nucleotide match to both a V gene segment and a J gene segment was required. A rearrangement was called productive if the CDR3 had no stop codons and remained in frame with V and J, and every other rearrangement was called non-productive. Following IMGT convention, CDR3 was defined as the stretch from the second conserved V-encoded cysteine up to the conserved J-encoded phenylalanine. In an earlier analysis of more than 550 of the donors, sequences lacking an unambiguous match to a single V gene segment were excluded. In an earlier analysis of approximately 590 of the donors, a V segment was called functional when productive rearrangements were above 56.7%, and segregating when the standard deviation between donors exceeded 5%. A statistical classification framework was built to diagnose cytomegalovirus status from the catalog of TCR beta chain sequences. V and J gene assignment, in a later analysis, came from comparing TCR nucleotide sequences with IMGT/GENE-DB human TR gene sequences. In a later analysis, CDR3 sequences and most-parsimonious VDJ recombination scenarios were assigned using the TCRdist pipeline. In a later analysis, every TCR beta chain was defined by the combination of its CDR3 amino acid sequence and its V-gene family, and reads without a unique V-gene family were dropped. In a later analysis, 500 to 650 highly shared, low-generation-probability nucleotide sequences were removed to address suspected cross-contamination and a sequencing artifact. In a later analysis, a clonal expansion index was calculated for each public chain from normalized within-repertoire ranks of inferred template counts. Generation probabilities in a later analysis came from a VDJ recombination model fitted to out-of-frame rearrangements, and those results were checked against IGoR. A later analysis scored TCR-TCR, TCR-HLA and TCR-CMV co-occurrence with hypergeometric tests, applying a repertoire-size bias correction to TCR pairs. A later analysis estimated false discovery rates by permuting HLA or CMV assignments 20 times. A later analysis grouped co-occurring TCRs with DBSCAN, adding TCRdist sequence similarity when clustering within HLA-allele-positive subsets. Repertoires with fewer than 30,000 or more than 120,000 public chains were left out of co-occurrence clustering, as were a few repertoires with anomalous nucleotide sharing. This is the immuneACCESS table as TCRdb keeps it, with only in-frame sequences that have V and J called. A part of the clones is gone; compared with another copy, unresolved V genes explain less than half, and the rest is unexplained. D and trimming come from the DNA, and the V and J calls and clone size come from that table. For this sample the table gives 90,000 to 100,000 clones, of which around 77% were detected only once. The ten largest clonotypes hold around 7.2% of the sample.

This receptor was taken from a female donor in good health and CMV-seronegative. The V gene is TRBV29-1 and the J gene is TRBJ2-2, and 7 bases in between align with TRBD2. The sequencing sample was made of PBMCs. CDR3 reads: CSVEGELADGNTGELFF. The nucleotides read TGCAGCGTTGAAGGGGAGCTAGCGGACGGGAACACCGGGGAGCTGTTTTTT.